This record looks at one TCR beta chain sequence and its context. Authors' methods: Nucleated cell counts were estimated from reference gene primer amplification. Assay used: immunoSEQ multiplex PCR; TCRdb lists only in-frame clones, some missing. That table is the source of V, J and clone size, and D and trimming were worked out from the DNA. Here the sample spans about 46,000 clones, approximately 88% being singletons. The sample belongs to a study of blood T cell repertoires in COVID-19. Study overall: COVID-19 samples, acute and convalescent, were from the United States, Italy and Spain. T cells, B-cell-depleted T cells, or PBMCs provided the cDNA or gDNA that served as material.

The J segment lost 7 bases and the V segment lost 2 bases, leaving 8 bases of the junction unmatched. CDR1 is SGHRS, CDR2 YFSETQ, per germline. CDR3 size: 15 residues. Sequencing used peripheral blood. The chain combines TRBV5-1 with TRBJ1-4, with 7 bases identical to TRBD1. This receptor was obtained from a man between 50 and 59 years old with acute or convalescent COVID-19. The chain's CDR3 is CASSFLTGAGEKLFF. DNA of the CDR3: TGCGCCAGCAGCTTCCTTACAGGGGCGGGTGAAAAACTGTTTTTT. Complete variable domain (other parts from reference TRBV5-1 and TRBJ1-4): KAGVTQTPRYLIKTRGQQVTLSCSPISGHRSVSWYQQTPGQGLQFLFEYFSETQRNKGNFPGRFSGRQFSNSRSEMNVSTLELGDSALYLCASSFLTGAGEKLFFGSGTQLSVL.